This TCR beta chain derives from a study of blood T cell repertoires in COVID-19 (dated by TCRdb to the early 2020s). Background for the entire study: The collaborator samples originated in the United States, Italy and Spain and spanned the acute and convalescent phases of COVID-19. The prospective study material was composed of cDNA or gDNA derived from T cells, B-cell-depleted T cells, or PBMCs. The dataset comprised deeply sampled blood TCRbeta repertoires from subjects exposed to, actively infected with, or recovered from COVID-19. The repertoires were made available in a free public database intended to serve as a resource for research on the immune response to SARS-CoV-2. The samples were drawn from two sources: the first 160 participants of the ongoing ImmuneRACE study, and 1,254 subjects contributed by 6 global collaborators. A de-identified subject ID, COVID-19 status, age in years and sex were almost always included in the sample metadata. Where available, HLA class I and class II types were taken from metadata supplied by the sample provider and were not determined by assay-based typing. What the research found in general, with its limitations: Clinical and demographic metadata were provided uncurated, with the amount varying by source and participant.

The CDR3 starts with the cysteine, ends with the phenylalanine, and has 15 residues. Solely the CDR3 DNA is kept, with 45 bases framed from the first base. V is reduced by 10 bases and J by 2 bases, leaving a spacing of 17 bases between them. The germline V gene supplies CDR1 MNHEY and CDR2 SVGAGI. A word on this clone: Which antigen it targets is not known. No base quality values were provided; no much bigger clone lies one nucleotide off.

TCRbeta CDR3 regions were amplified from genomic DNA by means of the immunoSEQ Assay, a bias-controlled multiplex PCR. Under the source paper's analysis protocol: Nucleated cell counts per sample were estimated from amplification of reference gene primers within the assay. To quantify the absolute abundance of each unique TCRbeta CDR3 rearrangement, sequence reads were collapsed and filtered. Productive Simpson clonality was computed per sample as the square root of Simpson's diversity index over productive rearrangements. TCRdb provides this immuneACCESS table in a form limited to in-frame rearrangements. Some clones are lacking; in checked studies, under half of them reflect an unresolved V gene, and why the rest are absent is not known. That table gives V, J and clone size, and the DNA gave D and trimming. For this sample there are about 76,000 clones; approximately 86% appear just once. The leading ten clones occupy about 12% of the sample.

Whole blood was collected in K2EDTA tubes by collaborating institutions according to the institutions' own protocols. For TCRbeta analysis, collaborators shipped samples as frozen whole blood, isolated PBMCs, or DNA extracted from either of those sample types. Sequenced: peripheral blood. The clonotype was recovered from a human donor in a cohort sampled during active COVID-19. Recombination joined TRBV6-5 with TRBJ2-2, with TRBD1 as a weak D call on 8 bases. The DNA reads as follows: TGTGCCACCAATCACAGGGGGGGAAACACCGGGGAGCTGTTTTTT. It translates to CATNHRGGNTGELFF.